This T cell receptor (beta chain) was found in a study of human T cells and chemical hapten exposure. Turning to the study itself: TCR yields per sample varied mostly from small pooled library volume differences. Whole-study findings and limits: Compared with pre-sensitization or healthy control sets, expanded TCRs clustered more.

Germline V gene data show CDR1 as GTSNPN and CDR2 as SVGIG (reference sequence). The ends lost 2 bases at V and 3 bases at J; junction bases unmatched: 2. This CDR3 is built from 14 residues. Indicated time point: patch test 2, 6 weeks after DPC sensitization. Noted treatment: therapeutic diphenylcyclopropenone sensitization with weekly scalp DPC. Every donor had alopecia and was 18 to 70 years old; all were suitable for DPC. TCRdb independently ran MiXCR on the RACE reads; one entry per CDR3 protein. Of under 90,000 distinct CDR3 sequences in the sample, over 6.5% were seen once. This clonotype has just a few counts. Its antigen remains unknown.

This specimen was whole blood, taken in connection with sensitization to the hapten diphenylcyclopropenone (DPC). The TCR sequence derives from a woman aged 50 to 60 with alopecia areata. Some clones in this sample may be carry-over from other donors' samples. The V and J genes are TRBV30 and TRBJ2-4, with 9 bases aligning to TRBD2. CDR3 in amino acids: CAWSPLAGKNIQYF. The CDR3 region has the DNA TGTGCCTGGAGTCCACTAGCGGGCAAAAACATTCAGTACTTC. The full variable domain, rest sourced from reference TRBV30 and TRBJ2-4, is SQTIHQWPATLVQPVGSPLSLECTVEGTSNPNLYWYRQAAGRGLQLLFYSVGIGQISSEVPQNLSASRPQDRQFILSSKKLLLSDSGFYLCAWSPLAGKNIQYFGAGTRLSVL.